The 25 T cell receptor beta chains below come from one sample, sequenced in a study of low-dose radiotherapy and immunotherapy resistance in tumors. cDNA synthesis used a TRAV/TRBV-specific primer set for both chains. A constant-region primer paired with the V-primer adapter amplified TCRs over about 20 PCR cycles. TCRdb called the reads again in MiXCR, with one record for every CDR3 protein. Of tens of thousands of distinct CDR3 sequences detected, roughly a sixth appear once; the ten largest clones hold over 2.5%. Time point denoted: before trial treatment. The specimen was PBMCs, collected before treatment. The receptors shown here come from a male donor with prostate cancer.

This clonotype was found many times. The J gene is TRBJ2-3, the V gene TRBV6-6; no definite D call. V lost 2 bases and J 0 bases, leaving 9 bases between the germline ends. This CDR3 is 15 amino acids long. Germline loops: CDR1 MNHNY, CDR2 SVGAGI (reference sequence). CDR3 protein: CASSYSRISTDTQYF. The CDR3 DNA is TGTGCCAGCAGTTACAGTCGGATTAGCACAGATACGCAGTATTTT.

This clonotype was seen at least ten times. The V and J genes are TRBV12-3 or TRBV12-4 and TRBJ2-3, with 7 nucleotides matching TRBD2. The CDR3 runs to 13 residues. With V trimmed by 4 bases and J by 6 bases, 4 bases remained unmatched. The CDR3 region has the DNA TGTGCCAGCAGTTCCCTTAGCGGGGATACGCAGTATTTT. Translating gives CASSSLSGDTQYF.

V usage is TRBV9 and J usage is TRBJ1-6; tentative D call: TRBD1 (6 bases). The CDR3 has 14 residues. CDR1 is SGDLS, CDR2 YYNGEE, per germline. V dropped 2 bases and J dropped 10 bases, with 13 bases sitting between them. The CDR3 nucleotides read TGTGCCAGCAGCGTCGGGGGGCGCAGATCACCCCTCCACTTT. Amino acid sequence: CASSVGGRRSPLHF. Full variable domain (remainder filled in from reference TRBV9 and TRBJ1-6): DSGVTQTPKHLITATGQRVTLRCSPRSGDLSVYWYQQSLDQGLQFLIQYYNGEERAKGNILERFSAQQFPDLHSELNLSSLELGDSALYFCASSVGGRRSPLHFGNGTRLTVT.

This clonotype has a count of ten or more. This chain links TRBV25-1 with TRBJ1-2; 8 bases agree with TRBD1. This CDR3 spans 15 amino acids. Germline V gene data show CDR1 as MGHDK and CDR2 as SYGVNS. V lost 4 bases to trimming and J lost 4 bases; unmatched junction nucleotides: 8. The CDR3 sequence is CASSARGTGVYGYTF. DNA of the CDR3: TGTGCCAGCAGTGCCCGAGGGACAGGAGTCTATGGCTACACCTTC.

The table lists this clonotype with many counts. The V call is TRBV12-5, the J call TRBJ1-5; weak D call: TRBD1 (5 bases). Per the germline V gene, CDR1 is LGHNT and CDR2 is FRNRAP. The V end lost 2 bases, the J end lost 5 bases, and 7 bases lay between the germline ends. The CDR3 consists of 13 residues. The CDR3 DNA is TGTGCTAGTGGTTTGAGGGGAGATCAGCCCCAGCATTTT. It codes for CASGLRGDQPQHF.

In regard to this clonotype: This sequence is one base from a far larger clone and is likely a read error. The CDR3 DNA sequence: TGCAGCGTTGAGAACCCCAGCGTGGAGACCCAGTTCTTC. Amino acid sequence: CSVENPSVETQFF. The chain uses TRBV29-1 and TRBJ2-1; the D is unclear. Germline CDR1 and CDR2: SQVTM and ANQGSEA. The CDR3 is 13 amino acids. V lost 3 bases and J 13 bases, leaving 19 bases between the germline ends.

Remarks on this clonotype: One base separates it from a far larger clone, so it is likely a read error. As DNA, the CDR3 is TGTGCCAGCATTGAATTGGACGGGATCAACGAGCAGTACTTC. Encoded protein: CASIELDGINEQYF. J is TRBJ2-7 and V is TRBV5-4, with D possibly matching TRBD2 (5 bases). CDR3 length: 14 residues. The germline V gene encodes CDR1 SGHNT and CDR2 YYREEE (reference sequence). V dropped 6 bases and J dropped 5 bases, with 18 bases sitting between them.

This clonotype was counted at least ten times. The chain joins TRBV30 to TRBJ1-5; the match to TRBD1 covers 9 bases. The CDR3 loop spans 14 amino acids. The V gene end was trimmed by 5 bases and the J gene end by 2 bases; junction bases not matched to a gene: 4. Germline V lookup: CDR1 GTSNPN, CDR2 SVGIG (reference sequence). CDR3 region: CAWATGGRNQPQHF. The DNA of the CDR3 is TGTGCCTGGGCGACAGGGGGACGCAATCAGCCCCAGCATTTT.

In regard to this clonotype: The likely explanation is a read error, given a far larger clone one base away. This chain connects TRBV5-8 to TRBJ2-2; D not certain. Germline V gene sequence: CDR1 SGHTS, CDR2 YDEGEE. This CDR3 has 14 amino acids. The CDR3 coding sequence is TGTGCCAGCAGCCCTCTCCTGAACACCAGGGAGCTGTTTTTT. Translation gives CASSPLLNTRELFF.

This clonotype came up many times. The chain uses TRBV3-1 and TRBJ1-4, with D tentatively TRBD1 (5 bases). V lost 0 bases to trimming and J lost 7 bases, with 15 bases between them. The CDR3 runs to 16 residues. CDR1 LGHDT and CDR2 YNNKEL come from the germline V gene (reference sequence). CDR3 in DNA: TGTGCCAGCAGCCAAGATGTCCCCGGACAAAGTGAAAAACTGTTTTTT. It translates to CASSQDVPGQSEKLFF.

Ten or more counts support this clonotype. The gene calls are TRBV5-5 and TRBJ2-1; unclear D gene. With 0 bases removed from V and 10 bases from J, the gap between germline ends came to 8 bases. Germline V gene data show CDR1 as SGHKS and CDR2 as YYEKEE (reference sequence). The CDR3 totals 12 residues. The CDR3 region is CASSLDLIEQFF. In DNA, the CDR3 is TGTGCCAGCAGCTTGGATCTCATCGAGCAGTTCTTC.

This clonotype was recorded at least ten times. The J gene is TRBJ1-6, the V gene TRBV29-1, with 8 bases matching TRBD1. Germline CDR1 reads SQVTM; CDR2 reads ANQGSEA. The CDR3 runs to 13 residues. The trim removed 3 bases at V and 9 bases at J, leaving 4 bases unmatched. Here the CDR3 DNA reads TGCAGCGTTGAGACAGGGGTGGGTTCACCCCTCCACTTT. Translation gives CSVETGVGSPLHF.

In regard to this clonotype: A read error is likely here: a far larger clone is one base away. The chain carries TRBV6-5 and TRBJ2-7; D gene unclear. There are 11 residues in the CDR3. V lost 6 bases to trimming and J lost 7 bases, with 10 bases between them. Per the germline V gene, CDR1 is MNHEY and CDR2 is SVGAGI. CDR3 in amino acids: CASRGYNEQYF. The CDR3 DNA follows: TGTGCCAGCAGGGGCTACAATGAGCAGTACTTC.

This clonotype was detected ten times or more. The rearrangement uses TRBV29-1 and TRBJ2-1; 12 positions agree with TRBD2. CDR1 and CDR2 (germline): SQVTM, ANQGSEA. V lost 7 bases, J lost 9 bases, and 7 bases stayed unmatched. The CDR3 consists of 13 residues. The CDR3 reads CSAASGGAGEQFF. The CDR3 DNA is TGCAGCGCGGCTAGCGGGGGGGCGGGTGAGCAGTTCTTC.

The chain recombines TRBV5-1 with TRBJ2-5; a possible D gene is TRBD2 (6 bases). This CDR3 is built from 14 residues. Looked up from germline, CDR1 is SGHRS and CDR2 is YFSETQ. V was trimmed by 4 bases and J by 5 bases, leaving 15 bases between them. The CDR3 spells CASSPQEGWETQYF. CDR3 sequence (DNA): TGCGCCAGCAGCCCTCAGGAGGGGTGGGAGACCCAGTACTTC. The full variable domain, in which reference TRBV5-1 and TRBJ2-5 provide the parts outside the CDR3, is KAGVTQTPRYLIKTRGQQVTLSCSPISGHRSVSWYQQTPGQGLQFLFEYFSETQRNKGNFPGRFSGRQFSNSRSEMNVSTLELGDSALYLCASSPQEGWETQYFGPGTRLLVL.

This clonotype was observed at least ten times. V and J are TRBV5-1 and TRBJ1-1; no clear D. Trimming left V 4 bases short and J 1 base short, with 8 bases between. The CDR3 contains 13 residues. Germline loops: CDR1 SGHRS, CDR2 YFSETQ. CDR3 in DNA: TGCGCCAGCAGCATCGCGGGGAACACTGAAGCTTTCTTT. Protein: CASSIAGNTEAFF. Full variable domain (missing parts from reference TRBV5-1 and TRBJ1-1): KAGVTQTPRYLIKTRGQQVTLSCSPISGHRSVSWYQQTPGQGLQFLFEYFSETQRNKGNFPGRFSGRQFSNSRSEMNVSTLELGDSALYLCASSIAGNTEAFFGQGTRLTVV.

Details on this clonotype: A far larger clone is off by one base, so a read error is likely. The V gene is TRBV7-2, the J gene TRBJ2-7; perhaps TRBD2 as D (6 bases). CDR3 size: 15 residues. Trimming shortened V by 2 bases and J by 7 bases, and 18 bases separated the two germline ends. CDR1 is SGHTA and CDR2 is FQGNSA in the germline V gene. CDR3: CASSLTAGPYNEQYF. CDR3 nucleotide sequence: TGTGCCAGCAGCTTAACCGCGGGGCCCTACAATGAGCAGTACTTC.

CDR3 in amino acids: CSAPFYGRNTEAFF. The CDR3 region has the DNA TGCAGTGCGCCCTTTTATGGGAGAAACACTGAAGCTTTCTTT. V and J are TRBV20-1 and TRBJ1-1, with unresolved D. V lost 6 bases, J lost 2 bases, and 16 bases lay in between. The CDR3 is made up of 14 amino acids. CDR1 is DFQATT and CDR2 is SNEGSKA in the germline V gene (reference sequence).

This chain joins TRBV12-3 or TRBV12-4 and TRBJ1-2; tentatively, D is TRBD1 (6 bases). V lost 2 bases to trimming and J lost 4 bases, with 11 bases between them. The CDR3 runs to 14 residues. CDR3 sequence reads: CASSLSRGGYGYTF. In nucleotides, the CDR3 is TGTGCCAGCAGTTTAAGCAGGGGTGGCTATGGCTACACCTTC.

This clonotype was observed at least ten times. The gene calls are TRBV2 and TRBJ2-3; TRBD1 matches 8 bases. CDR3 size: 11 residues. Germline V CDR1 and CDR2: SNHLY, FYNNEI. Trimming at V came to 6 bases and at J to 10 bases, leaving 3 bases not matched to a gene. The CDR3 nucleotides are TGTGCCAGCAGAGTACAGGGGGCGCAGTATTTT. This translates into CASRVQGAQYF.

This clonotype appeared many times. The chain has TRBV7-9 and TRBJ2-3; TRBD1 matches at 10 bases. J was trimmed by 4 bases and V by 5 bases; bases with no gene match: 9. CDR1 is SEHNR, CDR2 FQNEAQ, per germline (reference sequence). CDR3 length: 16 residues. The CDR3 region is CASSPRGQGRADTQYF. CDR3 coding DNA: TGTGCCAGCAGCCCCCGGGGACAGGGGAGGGCAGATACGCAGTATTTT.

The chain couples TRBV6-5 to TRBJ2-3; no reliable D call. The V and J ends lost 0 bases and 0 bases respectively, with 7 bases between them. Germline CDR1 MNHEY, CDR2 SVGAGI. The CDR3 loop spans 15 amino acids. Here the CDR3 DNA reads TGTGCCAGCAGTTACTCGACTTACAGCACAGATACGCAGTATTTT. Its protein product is CASSYSTYSTDTQYF.

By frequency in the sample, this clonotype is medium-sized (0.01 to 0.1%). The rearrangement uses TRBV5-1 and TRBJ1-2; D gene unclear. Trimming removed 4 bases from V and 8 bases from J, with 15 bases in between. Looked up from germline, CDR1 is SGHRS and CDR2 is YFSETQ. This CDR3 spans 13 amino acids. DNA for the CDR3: TGCGCCAGCAGCACTGAGGAATTCCGCGGCTACACCTTC. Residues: CASSTEEFRGYTF.

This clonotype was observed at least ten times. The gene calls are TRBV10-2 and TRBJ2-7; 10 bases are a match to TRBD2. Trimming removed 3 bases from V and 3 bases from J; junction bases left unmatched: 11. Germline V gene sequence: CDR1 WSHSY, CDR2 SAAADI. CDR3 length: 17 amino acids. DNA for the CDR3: TGCGCCAGCAGTGACCTTCTCGGACTAGCGGTCGACTACGAGCAGTACTTC. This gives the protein CASSDLLGLAVDYEQYF.

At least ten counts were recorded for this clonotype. CDR3 residues: CATGAGGDQETQYF. CDR3 coding DNA: TGTGCCACCGGGGCCGGGGGGGATCAAGAGACCCAGTACTTC. V gene TRBV10-3 combines with J gene TRBJ2-5; 8 positions agree with TRBD2. Germline V lookup: CDR1 ENHRY, CDR2 SYGVKD. V lost 10 bases, J lost 2 bases, and 9 bases stayed unmatched. The CDR3 extends over 14 amino acids.